One and the same sample provided the 26 T cell receptor beta chains below, sequenced in a study of human T cells and chemical hapten exposure. As to time point: pre-sensitization, week 0. Treatment given: therapeutic diphenylcyclopropenone sensitization with weekly scalp DPC. Total RNA was isolated from unfractionated whole blood. MiXCR, applied by TCRdb to the RACE reads, yields one record per CDR3 protein. The repertoire holds tens of thousands of distinct CDR3 sequences, with approximately 9.6% as singletons. The sequenced sample was whole blood, obtained in connection with sensitization to the hapten diphenylcyclopropenone (DPC). The receptors originated from a woman aged 25 to 45 with alopecia areata. Some clones in this sample may be carry-over from other donors' samples.

This clonotype has ten or more counts. This chain links TRBV4-3 with TRBJ2-7, with TRBD2 matching over 7 bases. The CDR3 totals 14 residues. V was pared by 0 bases and J by 6 bases, with 5 bases of the junction left unmatched. CDR1 is LGHNA and CDR2 is YSLEER in the germline V gene. In DNA, the CDR3 is TGCGCCAGCAGCCAAGATTATGGGGAGGGCGAGCAGTACTTC. It encodes CASSQDYGEGEQYF.

The V and J genes are TRBV7-8 and TRBJ2-1; D not certain. With 5 bases removed from V and 0 bases from J, the gap between germline ends came to 11 bases. Germline values: CDR1 SGHVS, CDR2 FQNEAQ. The CDR3 consists of 15 residues. CDR3 loop: CASSPTPSSYNEQFF. The CDR3 DNA reads TGTGCCAGCAGCCCCACTCCGAGCTCCTACAATGAGCAGTTCTTC.

A few counts support this clonotype. The genes are TRBV5-5 and TRBJ2-1; 14 positions match TRBD2. The germline V gene has CDR1 SGHKS and CDR2 YYEKEE (reference sequence). This CDR3 spans 15 amino acids. Unmatched junction bases numbered 1, after V lost 4 bases and J lost 4 bases. The CDR3 loop reads CASSGTSGGYNEQFF. The CDR3 region has the DNA TGTGCCAGCAGCGGGACTAGCGGGGGTTACAATGAGCAGTTCTTC.

The V and J genes are TRBV6-5 and TRBJ1-1; D is unclear. CDR1 is MNHEY and CDR2 is SVGAGI in the germline V gene. CDR3 size: 12 residues. The ends were cut back, 11 bases at V and 5 bases at J, with 15 bases in the middle. The CDR3 nucleotides are TGTGCCGTGTCCCGGGGAGGAACTGAAGCTTTCTTT. Translated, it gives CAVSRGGTEAFF.

About this clonotype: Here the CDR3 omits its conserved ending phenylalanine or tryptophan, so a read error is the likely source. V usage is TRBV14 and J usage is TRBJ1-5; no reliable D call. The V gene lost 2 bases and the J gene lost 7 bases, with 6 bases spanning the gap. CDR1 and CDR2 (germline): SGHDN, FVKESK. CDR3 length: 12 residues. The CDR3 sequence: CASSQLSQPQHV. The CDR3, as DNA: TGTGCCAGCAGCCAATTAAGCCAGCCCCAGCATGTT.

This clonotype appeared many times. V gene TRBV3-1 combines with J gene TRBJ1-1; D not certain. The CDR3 consists of 14 residues. V was trimmed by 0 bases and J by 6 bases, leaving 11 bases between them. Germline CDR1 and CDR2: LGHDT and YNNKEL (reference sequence). The CDR3 reads CASSQDRVGPEAFF. CDR3 DNA sequence: TGTGCCAGCAGCCAAGATCGGGTCGGTCCTGAAGCTTTCTTT.

The CDR3 loop reads CSARIPATGAGNEQFF. CDR3 in DNA: TGCAGTGCTAGAATCCCCGCGACAGGGGCCGGCAATGAGCAGTTCTTC. This chain links TRBV20-1 with TRBJ2-1; 8 nucleotides agree with TRBD1. This CDR3 comprises 16 residues. Germline V gives CDR1 DFQATT, CDR2 SNEGSKA (reference sequence). Trimming removed 2 bases from V and 6 bases from J; junction bases left unmatched: 12.

This clonotype showed up many times. This chain joins TRBV18 and TRBJ1-3; D remains unclear. The CDR3 is 13 residues long. Per the germline V gene, CDR1 is KGHSH and CDR2 is LQKENI. Trimming cost V 4 bases and J 0 bases, with 4 bases left between them. CDR3: CASSRDSGNTIYF. CDR3 coding DNA: TGTGCCAGCTCACGAGACTCTGGAAACACCATATATTTT.

This clonotype appeared a few times. The chain combines TRBV10-3 with TRBJ2-1, with 7 positions matching TRBD1. With V trimmed by 7 bases and J by 3 bases, 9 bases remained unmatched. Germline CDR1 is ENHRY and CDR2 is SYGVKD. The CDR3 totals 15 residues. The CDR3, as DNA: TGTGCCATCATGGAAGACCCAGGGGGCTACAATGAGCAGTTCTTC. This translates into CAIMEDPGGYNEQFF.

This chain connects TRBV7-2 to TRBJ1-5; maybe TRBD1 (5 bases). Germline V gene sequence: CDR1 SGHTA, CDR2 FQGNSA. Deletions cut 3 bases from V and 7 bases from J, with 16 bases between. There are 15 residues in the CDR3. The DNA of the CDR3 is TGTGCCAGCAGCTTGAGTCAGGGTTCGGGCCAGCCCCAGCATTTT. This sequence encodes CASSLSQGSGQPQHF.

This clonotype appeared many times. This chain joins TRBV20-1 and TRBJ2-7; 9 bases fit TRBD1. V dropped 2 bases and J dropped 5; count of bases not matched to a gene: 10. From germline, CDR1 is DFQATT and CDR2 SNEGSKA (reference sequence). This CDR3 has 15 residues. The DNA for the CDR3 is TGCAGTGCTAGATACCTACAGGGGGCAGGGAACGAGCAGTACTTC. Translated: CSARYLQGAGNEQYF.

The V gene is TRBV6-2 or TRBV6-3, the J gene TRBJ1-6, with D hard to call. The CDR3 covers 16 residues. V was shortened by 4 bases and J by 0 bases, with 10 bases between the two germline ends. CDR1 MNHEY and CDR2 SVGEGT come from the germline V gene. CDR3 loop: CASSLPTDSYNSPLHF. DNA for the CDR3: TGTGCCAGCAGTTTACCCACAGACTCCTATAATTCACCCCTCCACTTT.

CDR3 loop: CASSYSAGAHTEAFF. DNA of the CDR3: TGTGCCAGCAGTTACTCGGCAGGGGCGCACACTGAAGCTTTCTTT. The chain combines TRBV6-5 with TRBJ1-1; possible D gene TRBD1, 6 bases. The CDR3 is 15 amino acids. V was cut by 0 bases and J by 3 bases, with 11 bases left in between. The germline CDR1 and CDR2 sequences are MNHEY and SVGAGI.

V is TRBV19 and J is TRBJ2-7, with D possibly being TRBD1 (6 bases). The CDR3 totals 15 residues. Germline values: CDR1 LNHDA, CDR2 SQIVND (reference sequence). Trimming left V 2 bases short and J 0 bases short, with 11 bases between. The DNA of the CDR3 is TGTGCCAGTAGTATACAGGGGCGACCCTCCTACGAGCAGTACTTC. It yields the protein CASSIQGRPSYEQYF.

This clonotype was observed at least ten times. The genes are TRBV7-2 and TRBJ1-5; D is undetermined. This CDR3 has 15 amino acids. V was cut by 1 base and J by 0 bases, with 7 bases left in between. Germline CDR1 reads SGHTA; CDR2 reads FQGNSA. DNA of the CDR3: TGTGCCAGCAGCTTAGTAACGAATAGCAATCAGCCCCAGCATTTT. Residues: CASSLVTNSNQPQHF.

In its sample, this clonotype was seen a few times. The rearrangement links TRBV3-1 to TRBJ1-5; 7 nucleotides line up with TRBD1. CDR3 size: 14 residues. V shed 4 bases, J shed 4 bases, and the junction held 4 bases outside the gene matches. Germline CDR1 is LGHDT and CDR2 is YNNKEL (reference sequence). Here the CDR3 reads CASSLSTGNQPQHF. Here the CDR3 DNA reads TGTGCCAGCAGCCTGTCGACAGGGAATCAGCCCCAGCATTTT.

This clonotype was counted only a few times. In DNA, the CDR3 is TGTGCCAGCAGCAAAGCGCGATACAATGAGCAGTTCTTC. It translates to CASSKARYNEQFF. V gene TRBV21-1 combines with J gene TRBJ2-1. TRBV21-1 is labeled a pseudogene. The CDR3 contains 13 residues.

V usage is TRBV2 and J usage is TRBJ1-5, with D unclear. Germline V gene sequence: CDR1 SNHLY, CDR2 FYNNEI. Trimming removed 3 bases from V and 1 base from J, with 7 bases in between. The CDR3 is 14 residues long. CDR3 loop: CASSDSASNQPQHF. CDR3 sequence (DNA): TGTGCCAGCAGTGACAGCGCGAGCAATCAGCCCCAGCATTTT. Supplemented by reference TRBV2 and TRBJ1-5, the full variable domain reads EPEVTQTPSHQVTQMGQEVILRCVPISNHLYFYWYRQILGQKVEFLVSFYNNEISEKSEIFDDQFSVERPDGSNFTLKIRSTKLEDSAMYFCASSDSASNQPQHFGDGTRLSIL.

This clonotype came up many times. The chain combines TRBV15 with TRBJ1-1; the match to TRBD1 covers 8 bases. CDR3 size: 14 residues. Germline V gene sequence: CDR1 LNHNV, CDR2 YYDKDF (reference sequence). With 2 bases clipped from V and 5 bases from J, the junction kept 4 bases outside the gene matches. The CDR3 loop reads CATSRLTGGTEAFF. CDR3 bases: TGTGCCACCAGCAGACTAACAGGGGGAACTGAAGCTTTCTTT.

Ten or more counts support this clonotype. This chain links TRBV4-1 with TRBJ2-3; no clear D. Germline assignment: CDR1 MGHRA and CDR2 YSYEKL. There are 16 residues in the CDR3. V lost 1 base to trimming and J lost 1 base, with 12 bases between them. CDR3 sequence reads: CASSQGVVPGTDTQYF. The CDR3 nucleotides read TGCGCCAGCAGCCAAGGAGTAGTCCCCGGCACAGATACGCAGTATTTT.

This clonotype was seen many times. This rearrangement joins TRBV6-1 to TRBJ1-5; D gene uncertain. This CDR3 spans 12 amino acids. Germline assignment: CDR1 MNHNS and CDR2 SASEGT. V was shortened by 7 bases and J by 0 bases, with 4 bases between the two germline ends. The CDR3 reads CASKGSNQPQHF. CDR3 nucleotide sequence: TGTGCCAGCAAAGGTAGCAATCAGCCCCAGCATTTT.

This clonotype was seen repeatedly, ten times or more. The J gene is TRBJ2-2, the V gene TRBV18, with D unclear. This CDR3 region has 16 residues. V was pared by 2 bases and J by 4 bases, with 14 bases between. CDR1 is KGHSH and CDR2 is LQKENI in the germline V gene. CDR3: CASSPDPLAVTGELFF. The CDR3 nucleotides read TGTGCCAGCTCACCAGATCCCTTAGCAGTCACCGGGGAGCTGTTTTTT. Variable domain in full (rest from reference TRBV18 and TRBJ2-2): NAGVMQNPRHLVRRRGQEARLRCSPMKGHSHVYWYRQLPEEGLKFMVYLQKENIIDESGMPKERFSAEFPKEGPSILRIQQVVRGDSAAYFCASSPDPLAVTGELFFGEGSRLTVL.

The genes are TRBV4-1 and TRBJ2-5; 7 bases line up with TRBD2. Germline CDR1 is MGHRA and CDR2 is YSYEKL. The CDR3 runs 18 residues. Trimming removed 5 bases from V and 6 bases from J; junction bases left unmatched: 21. CDR3 bases: TGCGCCAGCAGCTCCCCGCTAGGCCGCTCCCGGGAGGAAAAGACCCAGTACTTC. It specifies CASSSPLGRSREEKTQYF.

This clonotype was found a few times. The V gene is TRBV27, the J gene TRBJ2-7, with a tentative D call TRBD2 (5 bases). From germline, CDR1 is MNHEY and CDR2 SMNVEV (reference sequence). V was pared by 5 bases and J by 2 bases, with 10 bases between. This CDR3 comprises 13 residues. Here the CDR3 reads CASSLGITYEQYF. The CDR3 DNA reads TGTGCCAGCAGTCTCGGGATAACCTACGAGCAGTACTTC.

Ten or more counts support this clonotype. The gene calls are TRBV7-2 and TRBJ2-1; TRBD1 matches at 8 bases. This CDR3 comprises 14 residues. Unmatched junction bases numbered 4, after V lost 0 bases and J lost 9 bases. Germline CDR1 and CDR2: SGHTA and FQGNSA. CDR3 in amino acids: CASSLAGQGLEQFF. CDR3 coding DNA: TGTGCCAGCAGCTTAGCTGGACAGGGCCTTGAGCAGTTCTTC.

In its sample, this clonotype was seen many times. This chain joins TRBV12-3 or TRBV12-4 and TRBJ1-4; TRBD1 might be the D (6 bases). This CDR3 is built from 13 residues. V gave up 5 bases and J gave up 8 bases, with 12 bases separating them. CDR3 nucleotides: TGTGCCAGCAGTCCCCAGGGGATCGAAAAACTGTTTTTT. It yields the protein CASSPQGIEKLFF.